These T cell receptor beta chains were read from a single sample in a study of T cells in Graves' hyperthyroidism and ophthalmopathy. Using its own MiXCR run on the multiplex PCR reads, TCRdb lists one record per CDR3 protein. Of hundreds of thousands of distinct CDR3 sequences listed, approximately 36% are singletons. The sequenced sample was blood. The receptor set was obtained from a woman between 40 and 50 years old with Graves' hyperthyroidism. CDR3s include the opening cysteine and the closing phenylalanine or tryptophan. The D gene is left open where the match is weak. Expanded clones get a size class; other rows say once, few or many, or leave the size out.

clone size,J gene,V gene,D gene,CDR3 DNA,CDR3 protein
.,TRBJ2-7,TRBV7-9,.,TGTGCCAGCAGTTTGTTGGGGGCTCGGGACGAGCAGTACTTC,CASSLLGARDEQYF
once,TRBJ2-1,TRBV2,.,TGTGCCAGCAGTGAAGTTGTCGGGAGTGTATTTAGGGGTGAGCAGTTCTTC,CASSEVVGSVFRGEQFF
few,TRBJ2-7,TRBV5-1,.,TGCGCCAGCAGCGCGGATGTCTACGAGCAGTACTTC,CASSADVYEQYF
few,TRBJ2-7,TRBV5-6,.,TGTGCCAGCTCGCCAGGACTGATCTCCTACGAGCAGTACTTC,CASSPGLISYEQYF
.,TRBJ1-1,TRBV20-1,.,TGCAGTGCTAGAAGGACACCACAGAACACTGAAGCTTTCTTT,CSARRTPQNTEAFF
few,TRBJ2-2,TRBV7-6,TRBD1,TGTGCCAGCAGCCTATATAGGACAGGGGTTTACACCGGGGAGCTGTTTTTT,CASSLYRTGVYTGELFF
many,TRBJ2-7,TRBV7-9,TRBD2,TGTGCCAGCAGCCCTCAGGGACTAGCGGAATACGAGCAGTACTTC,CASSPQGLAEYEQYF
.,TRBJ2-1,TRBV4-3,TRBD2,TGCGCCAGCAGCCATGCAAGCGGGAGTGAGCAGTTCTTC,CASSHASGSEQFF
.,TRBJ1-1,TRBV30,TRBD1,TGTGCCTTAAGGACAGGGGGTAAGAACACTGAAGCTTTCTTT,CALRTGGKNTEAFF
many,TRBJ1-2,TRBV29-1,.,TGCAGCGGGCGGGGGAGACATGGCTACACCTTC,CSGRGRHGYTF
few,TRBJ2-5,TRBV6-5,.,TGTGCCAGCAGTCTGCAGTGGGGAAAAGAGACCCAGTACTTC,CASSLQWGKETQYF
.,TRBJ1-3,TRBV7-6,.,TGTGCCAGCAGTTACCGATTCTCTGGAAACACCATATATTTT,CASSYRFSGNTIYF
many,TRBJ1-1,TRBV19,.,TGTGCCAGTAGCAGACAGCGGGACACTGAAGCTTTCTTT,CASSRQRDTEAFF
few,TRBJ2-1,TRBV19,TRBD2,TGTGCCACCCGCACGACTAGCGAATCCTCCCCTGAGCAGTTCTTC,CATRTTSESSPEQFF
many,TRBJ2-7,TRBV4-3,.,TGCGCCAGCAGCCAAGAGGGAAGGGCAGGGGCTTACGAGCAGTACTTC,CASSQEGRAGAYEQYF
.,TRBJ2-2,TRBV6-1,.,TGTGCCAGCAGCCCCTCCTGGGTTTGGGGGAACACCGGGGAGCTGTTTTTT,CASSPSWVWGNTGELFF
.,TRBJ1-1,TRBV29-1,.,TGCAGCGCATACGGGGCCGTGAACACTGAAGCTTTCTTT,CSAYGAVNTEAFF
many,TRBJ1-5,TRBV2,.,TGTGCCAGCATGCGGGACGGACAAGATCAGCCCCAGCATTTT,CASMRDGQDQPQHF
.,TRBJ2-2,TRBV5-1,.,TGCGCCAGCAGCCAAGATCAGGGATGGGTGTCCGGGGAGCTGTTTTTT,CASSQDQGWVSGELFF
.,TRBJ1-2,TRBV4-3,TRBD1,TGCGCCAGCAGCCAAGAATTGACAGGGGAGGATGGCTACACCTTC,CASSQELTGEDGYTF
few,TRBJ1-5,TRBV6-2/TRBV6-3,.,TGTGCCAGCAGCCAGGGGAATTTGAATCAGCCCCAGCATTTT,CASSQGNLNQPQHF
.,TRBJ2-7,TRBV11-2,.,TGTGCCAGCAGCTATCCTGCCCGGGGCGAGAACGAGCAGTACTTC,CASSYPARGENEQYF
.,TRBJ2-7,TRBV20-1,TRBD2,TGCAGTGCTATGGGGCTAGCGGGGGCGGAGGGGCAGTACTTC,CSAMGLAGAEGQYF
.,TRBJ2-2,TRBV4-3,.,TGCGCCAGCAGCCAAGGGACAGATTTCACCGGGGAGCTGTTTTTT,CASSQGTDFTGELFF
.,TRBJ2-7,TRBV7-8,TRBD2,TGTGCCAGCAGCCACGGCGGGACTAGCGGGGGAGGGTACGAGCAGTACTTC,CASSHGGTSGGGYEQYF
.,TRBJ1-2,TRBV7-9,.,TGTGCCAGCAGCAGGGAGGGTCTTAACTATGGCTACACCTTC,CASSREGLNYGYTF
.,TRBJ1-1,TRBV15,.,TGTGCCACCAGCAGTCCCGGCGACACTGAAGCTTTCTTT,CATSSPGDTEAFF
few,TRBJ2-6,TRBV20-1,TRBD1,TGCAGTGCTAGTTGGACAGGGTCATACGGGGCCAACGTCCTGACTTTC,CSASWTGSYGANVLTF
.,TRBJ1-5,TRBV29-1,.,TGCAGCAGTTACCGGCCCGATCAGCCCCAGCATTTT,CSSYRPDQPQHF
few,TRBJ2-5,TRBV7-3,TRBD2,TGTGCCAGCAGCCCTCTTACTAGCGATCCGCCACAAGAGACCCAGTACTTC,CASSPLTSDPPQETQYF
few,TRBJ2-2,TRBV14,TRBD1,TGTGCCAGCAGCCAAGAGTACGGTGCCAGGGGGTACACCGGGGAGCTGTTTTTT,CASSQEYGARGYTGELFF
once,TRBJ2-7,TRBV7-1,TRBD2,TGTGCCAGCAGTCCGGGACTAGCGGGAGATGGCTCCTACGAGCAGTACTTC,CASSPGLAGDGSYEQYF
many,TRBJ2-7,TRBV7-9,.,TGTGCCAGCAGCTCCGATCAAGCCCTCTCGGGCGAGCAGTACTTC,CASSSDQALSGEQYF
many,TRBJ2-5,TRBV20-1,TRBD2,TGCAGTGCTCCAGGACTAGGGCAAGAGACCCAGTACTTC,CSAPGLGQETQYF
once,TRBJ1-6,TRBV20-1,.,TGCAGTGCTACCGGCAGGGATACTTCACCCCTCCACTTT,CSATGRDTSPLHF
.,TRBJ1-2,TRBV12-3/TRBV12-4,TRBD1,TGTGCCAGCAGGCCGGGACAGGGGGATGGCTACACCTTC,CASRPGQGDGYTF
.,TRBJ1-2,TRBV2,TRBD1,TGTGCCAGCACTGTGGCGGGACAGGGGGCGCGGAGTGGCTACACCTTC,CASTVAGQGARSGYTF
.,TRBJ2-1,TRBV29-1,.,TGCAGCGTTGTTAGGGCCCGAGGCCCCATGCACAATGAGCAGTTCTTC,CSVVRARGPMHNEQFF
.,TRBJ2-5,TRBV10-3,TRBD1,TGTGCCATCAGTGGGGGGACAGGGCAAGAGACCCAGTACTTC,CAISGGTGQETQYF
.,TRBJ1-1,TRBV4-3,.,TGCGCCAGCAGCCAAGTACCAGGGGCGAACACTGAAGCTTTCTTT,CASSQVPGANTEAFF
many,TRBJ1-5,TRBV24-1,.,TGTGCCACCAGTGATGATACAGGCAATCAGCCCCAGCATTTT,CATSDDTGNQPQHF